The rows below give T cell receptor beta chains drawn from one sample of a study of T cell responses to AZD1222 COVID-19 vaccine. The repertoire was sequenced with immunoSEQ multiplex PCR; TCRdb's copy has only in-frame clones and lacks some. This sample has about 180,000 clones, with almost 90% found just once. The material was peripheral blood, obtained on day 0 of AZD1222 vaccination. These receptors all come from an adult in good health. Each CDR3 is given with its conserved first and last residue. D genes are given only for firm matches. Clone size is stated in some rows and not others, as once, few, many or a class when expanded.

size	V	D	J	CDR3	DNA
-	TRBV5-6	-	TRBJ1-1	CASSTYPGQRNTEAFF	TGTGCCAGCAGTACCTACCCGGGGCAGCGGAACACTGAAGCTTTCTTT
-	TRBV19	TRBD1	TRBJ1-1	CASSHGTGNTEAFF	TGTGCCAGTAGCCACGGGACAGGGAACACTGAAGCTTTCTTT
-	TRBV15	-	TRBJ2-7	CATSTATLAYEQYF	TGTGCCACCAGCACGGCGACATTAGCCTACGAGCAGTACTTC
-	TRBV18	-	TRBJ1-1	CASPRPGGMNTEAFF	TGTGCCAGCCCGAGACCGGGGGGGATGAACACTGAAGCTTTCTTT
-	TRBV9	-	TRBJ1-2	CASSVGTDGYTF	TGTGCCAGCAGCGTAGGGACGGATGGCTACACCTTC
-	TRBV5-1	TRBD1	TRBJ1-2	CASSLDGTGPYGYTF	TGCGCCAGCAGCTTGGACGGGACAGGTCCCTATGGCTACACCTTC
-	TRBV7-6	-	TRBJ1-3	CASSLMVSGNTIYF	TGTGCCAGCAGCTTAATGGTATCTGGAAACACCATATATTTT
-	TRBV4-1	-	TRBJ2-3	CASSQGRAPDTQYF	TGCGCCAGCAGCCAAGGAAGGGCACCAGATACGCAGTATTTT
-	TRBV7-6	TRBD2	TRBJ2-1	CASSLLTSGRVYNEQFF	TGTGCCAGCAGCTTACTAACTAGCGGGAGGGTTTACAATGAGCAGTTCTTC
-	TRBV5-1	TRBD1	TRBJ2-6	CASSLTGSPGANVLTF	TGCGCCAGCAGCCTGACAGGGTCTCCGGGGGCCAACGTCCTGACTTTC
-	TRBV9	-	TRBJ1-2	CASSPDRSNYGYTF	TGTGCCAGCAGCCCAGACAGATCTAACTATGGCTACACCTTC
-	TRBV20-1	-	TRBJ1-4	CSASPGPGSNEKLFF	TGCAGTGCTAGTCCCGGACCGGGATCTAATGAAAAACTGTTTTTT
-	TRBV27	-	TRBJ2-2	CASSPIRNTGELFF	TGTGCCAGCAGTCCCATCCGAAACACCGGGGAGCTGTTTTTT
-	TRBV6-5	-	TRBJ1-2	CASSNRTAYTF	TGTGCCAGCAGTAATCGGACAGCTTACACCTTC
-	TRBV7-9	-	TRBJ2-5	CASSPRRASETQYF	TGTGCCAGCAGCCCCCGGCGGGCTAGTGAGACCCAGTACTTC
-	TRBV27	TRBD2	TRBJ2-2	CASSLLGGTSGRVAGELFF	TGTGCCAGCAGTTTATTGGGGGGGACTAGCGGGAGAGTGGCCGGGGAGCTGTTTTTT
-	TRBV12-3/TRBV12-4	-	TRBJ1-1	CASSSGWTEAFF	TGTGCCAGCAGCTCTGGTTGGACTGAAGCTTTCTTT
few	TRBV5-1	TRBD1	TRBJ1-6	CASSLVWTGLPPLHF	TGCGCCAGCAGCTTAGTATGGACAGGCTTGCCACCCCTCCACTTT
-	TRBV14	-	TRBJ1-4	CASSPRFNEKLFF	TGTGCCAGCAGCCCGCGATTCAATGAAAAACTGTTTTTT
once	TRBV6-6	-	TRBJ1-5	CASSYIPARGKGPQHF	TGTGCCAGCAGTTACATCCCCGCCAGGGGAAAGGGGCCCCAGCATTTT
-	TRBV9	-	TRBJ2-4	CASSVGTGNIQYF	TGTGCCAGCAGCGTAGGGACGGGAAACATTCAGTACTTC
-	TRBV2	TRBD1	TRBJ1-5	CASRADRGGQPQHF	TGTGCCAGCAGGGCCGACAGGGGTGGACAGCCCCAGCATTTT
-	TRBV6-6	TRBD2	TRBJ2-7	CASRRLADLREGQYF	TGTGCCAGCAGACGACTAGCGGACCTCCGGGAAGGGCAGTACTTC
-	TRBV5-1	-	TRBJ1-1	CASSLAETNTEAFF	TGCGCCAGCAGCTTGGCCGAGACGAACACTGAAGCTTTCTTT
-	TRBV6-5	-	TRBJ1-2	CASSYSQLGGGYGYTF	TGTGCCAGCAGTTACTCCCAGCTGGGGGGCGGCTATGGCTACACCTTC
-	TRBV19	-	TRBJ1-1	CATGTGPNTEAFF	TGTGCCACCGGGACCGGGCCGAACACTGAAGCTTTCTTT
few	TRBV5-5	TRBD1	TRBJ2-1	CASSFEQGSFEQFF	TGTGCCAGCAGCTTCGAACAGGGGAGCTTTGAGCAGTTCTTC
-	TRBV10-1	TRBD2	TRBJ2-1	CASSDAGGSYNEQFF	TGCGCCAGCAGCGACGCGGGAGGCTCCTACAATGAGCAGTTCTTC
-	TRBV5-1	-	TRBJ1-3	CASSPDGSGNTIYF	TGCGCCAGCAGCCCGGACGGCTCTGGAAACACCATATATTTT
-	TRBV11-2	TRBD1	TRBJ2-5	CASSLGQGPTETQYF	TGTGCCAGCAGCTTAGGACAGGGCCCCACCGAGACCCAGTACTTC
few	TRBV18	TRBD2	TRBJ2-1	CASSRSGLAYNEQFF	TGTGCCAGCTCACGGTCGGGACTAGCCTACAATGAGCAGTTCTTC
-	TRBV5-6	TRBD1	TRBJ1-5	CASSQSRDRFNQPQHF	TGTGCCAGCAGCCAGTCCCGGGACAGGTTCAATCAGCCCCAGCATTTT